This T cell receptor beta chain was retrieved from a study of OX40 agonist ivuxolimab in advanced cancers. Background for the entire study: Ivuxolimab was an agonistic, fully human IgG2 monoclonal antibody directed against OX40 (CD134), a costimulatory receptor. Intravenous ivuxolimab was administered to patients every 2 weeks at six dose levels: 0.01, 0.1, 0.3, 1.5, 3 and 10 mg/kg. Of the 50 to 55 patients in dose escalation, about 20 had hepatocellular carcinoma, some 15 had melanoma, 9 had renal cell carcinoma and 9 had head and neck cancer. In the dose-escalation cohort, 75% to 90% of patients were male, and the mean age was 60 years with a range of roughly 23 to 79. Patients were allowed to have had prior anti-PD-1, anti-PD-L1 or anti-CTLA-4 therapy, and around 43% of the dose-escalation patients had been treated with checkpoint inhibitors. Partial responses occurred in three dose-escalation patients: two with cutaneous melanoma and one with hepatocellular carcinoma. Peripheral TCRbeta sequencing aimed to test whether ivuxolimab altered TCR sequence diversity and caused clonal T-cell expansion. The paper reports the monotherapy dose-escalation portion (N of about 50 patients) of the phase I ivuxolimab trial.

To sequence the TCRbeta CDR3 region, genomic DNA was isolated from the sorted cells. The immunoSEQ Assay was used for sequencing of TCRbeta CDR3 regions. This is the immuneACCESS table as TCRdb keeps it, with only in-frame sequences that have V and J called. A part of the clones is gone; compared with another copy, unresolved V genes explain less than half, and the rest is unexplained. Here the sample has about 64,000 clones; about 80% occur a single time. In total, the top ten clones hold more than 1% of the sample. What the authors observed across the whole study: Clonal expansion of both CD4+ and CD8+ blood T cells was observed from baseline to week 6 at doses 0.1 to 3.0 mg/kg. Low levels of normalized T-cell clonal expansion were also seen in some patients who did not respond. In partial responders in the 0.1-3.0 mg/kg groups, normalized peripheral clonal expansion was found to be among the lowest, especially among CD8+ T cells. After ivuxolimab, more expanded clones were found on average in CD8+ T cells than in CD4+ T cells. The antigen specificity of the peripheral T cells that underwent clonal expansion was not determined.

The CDR3 numbers 18 residues from cysteine through phenylalanine. Kept here is only the CDR3 DNA, which spans 54 bases and is read in frame from base 1. Per the germline V gene, MNHNS is the CDR1 and SASEGT is the CDR2. V was cut back by 0 bases and J by 3 bases, leaving a gap of 21 bases between them. This clone was detected a few times. Its antigen is still unknown. Within one base of it there is no much larger clone, and no base qualities were kept. Patients with a history of autoimmune disease or receiving systemic immunosuppression were excluded from the trial. Peripheral blood for TCR sequencing was collected from all dose cohorts at baseline, on cycle 4 day 1, and on cycle 7 day 1. The samples were drawn from a first-in-human, open-label, multicenter phase I dose-escalation trial of ivuxolimab. Adults with locally advanced or metastatic head and neck squamous cell, hepatocellular, melanoma or renal cell carcinoma were enrolled in the trial. CD4+ and CD8+ T cells were sorted separately from peripheral blood before TCR sequencing.

Source: CD4+ or CD8+ T cells sorted from blood, taken in a trial of the OX40 agonist ivuxolimab. The sequence is built from TRBV6-1 and TRBJ2-7, with the identity of the D gene unclear. The source is an adult with an advanced solid tumor such as melanoma, head and neck, liver or kidney cancer. The CDR3 protein sequence reads: CASSEARSWGSGNYEQYF. Read as DNA, the sequence is TGTGCCAGCAGTGAAGCGCGAAGTTGGGGTTCTGGAAACTACGAGCAGTACTTC.